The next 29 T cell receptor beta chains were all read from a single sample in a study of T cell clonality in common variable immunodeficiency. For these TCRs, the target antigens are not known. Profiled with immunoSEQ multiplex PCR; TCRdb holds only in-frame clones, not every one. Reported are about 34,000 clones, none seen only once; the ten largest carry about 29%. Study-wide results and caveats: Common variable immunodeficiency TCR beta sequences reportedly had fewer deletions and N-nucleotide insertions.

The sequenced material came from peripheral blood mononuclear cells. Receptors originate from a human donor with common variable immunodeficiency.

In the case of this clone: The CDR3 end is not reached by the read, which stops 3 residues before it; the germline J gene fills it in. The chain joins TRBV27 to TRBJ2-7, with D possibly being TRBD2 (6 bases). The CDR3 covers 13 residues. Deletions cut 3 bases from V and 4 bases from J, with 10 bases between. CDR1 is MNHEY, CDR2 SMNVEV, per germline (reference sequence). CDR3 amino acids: CASSLEEGYEQYF. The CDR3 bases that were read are TGTGCCAGCAGTTTGGAGGAGGGTTACGAG.

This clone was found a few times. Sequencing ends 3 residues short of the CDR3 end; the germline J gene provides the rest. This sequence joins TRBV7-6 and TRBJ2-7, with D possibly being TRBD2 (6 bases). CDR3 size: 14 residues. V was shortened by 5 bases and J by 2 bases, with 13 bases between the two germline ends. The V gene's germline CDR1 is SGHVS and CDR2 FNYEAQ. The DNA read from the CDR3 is TGTGCCAGCAGCCTAGGGACTGATACCTACGAG. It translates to CASSLGTDTYE. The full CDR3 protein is CASSLGTDTYEQYF. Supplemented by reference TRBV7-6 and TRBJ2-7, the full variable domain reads GAGVSQSPRYKVTKRGQDVALRCDPISGHVSLYWYRQALGQGPEFLTYFNYEAQQDKSGLPNDRFSAERPEGSISTLTIQRTEQRDSAMYRCASSLGTDTYEQYFGPGTRLTVT.

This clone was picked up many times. Partial CDR3 DNA: TGTGCCAGCTCACCCAGGGGGGCGCAAGCTGGGGCCAACGTC. It codes for CASSPRGAQAGANV. In full, the CDR3 is CASSPRGAQAGANVLTF. The chain couples TRBV18 to TRBJ2-6; a possible D gene is TRBD1 (7 bases). The CDR3 extends 3 residues past the end of the read, so its final part is completed from the germline J gene. Germline lookup yields CDR1 KGHSH and CDR2 LQKENI. Trimming cost V 3 bases and J 2 bases, with 14 bases left between them. The CDR3 length is 17 residues.

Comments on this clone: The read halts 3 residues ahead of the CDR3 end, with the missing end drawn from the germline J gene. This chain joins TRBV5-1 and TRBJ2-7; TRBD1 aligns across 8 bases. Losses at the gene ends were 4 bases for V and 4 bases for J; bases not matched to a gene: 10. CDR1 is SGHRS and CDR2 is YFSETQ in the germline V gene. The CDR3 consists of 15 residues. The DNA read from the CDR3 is TGCGCCAGCAGCCCGGGTGGGACAGGTGTTTACGAG. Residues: CASSPGGTGVYE. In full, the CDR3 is CASSPGGTGVYEQYF.

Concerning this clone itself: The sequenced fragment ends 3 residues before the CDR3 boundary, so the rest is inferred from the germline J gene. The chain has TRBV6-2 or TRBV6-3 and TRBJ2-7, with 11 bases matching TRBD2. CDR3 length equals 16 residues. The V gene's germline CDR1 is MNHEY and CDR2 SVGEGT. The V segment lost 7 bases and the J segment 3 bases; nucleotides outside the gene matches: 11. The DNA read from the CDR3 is TGTGCCAGCACCCCTCCCGGACTAGCGGGCTACTACGAG. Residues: CASTPPGLAGYYE. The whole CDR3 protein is CASTPPGLAGYYEQYF.

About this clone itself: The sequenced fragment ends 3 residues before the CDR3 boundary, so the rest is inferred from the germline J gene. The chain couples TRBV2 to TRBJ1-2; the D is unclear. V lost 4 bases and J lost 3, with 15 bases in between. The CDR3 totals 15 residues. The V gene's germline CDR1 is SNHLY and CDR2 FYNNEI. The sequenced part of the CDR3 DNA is TGTGCCAGCAGTGCTGGTGGAGACTGGGACTATGGC. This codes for CASSAGGDWDYG. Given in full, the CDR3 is CASSAGGDWDYGYTF.

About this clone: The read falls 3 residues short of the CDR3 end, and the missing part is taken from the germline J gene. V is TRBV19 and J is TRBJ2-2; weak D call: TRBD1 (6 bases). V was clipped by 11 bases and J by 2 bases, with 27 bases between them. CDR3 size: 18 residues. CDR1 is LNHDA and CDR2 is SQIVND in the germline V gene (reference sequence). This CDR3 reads CAVEKQGYTTRNTGELFF. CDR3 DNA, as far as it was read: TGTGCCGTTGAAAAACAGGGATATACGACCCGAAACACCGGGGAG.

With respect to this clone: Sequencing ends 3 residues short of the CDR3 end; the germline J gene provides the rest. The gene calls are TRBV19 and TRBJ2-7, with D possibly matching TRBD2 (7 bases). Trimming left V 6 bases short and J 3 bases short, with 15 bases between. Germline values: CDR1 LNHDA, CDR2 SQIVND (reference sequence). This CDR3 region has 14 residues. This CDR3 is CASRLGGPYYEQYF. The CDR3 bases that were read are TGTGCCAGTAGGTTGGGGGGGCCCTACTACGAG.

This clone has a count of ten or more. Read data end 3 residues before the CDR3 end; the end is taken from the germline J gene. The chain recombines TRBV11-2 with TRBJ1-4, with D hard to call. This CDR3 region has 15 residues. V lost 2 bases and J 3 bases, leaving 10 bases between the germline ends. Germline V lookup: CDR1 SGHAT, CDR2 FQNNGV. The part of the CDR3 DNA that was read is TGTGCCAGCAGCTTAATCCTGCGGGCTAATGAAAAA. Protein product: CASSLILRANEK. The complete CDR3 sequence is CASSLILRANEKLFF.

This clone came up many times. The CDR3 here is CASSLVGGGRGSTEAFF. Incomplete CDR3 DNA: TGTGCCAGCAGTTTAGTTGGGGGGGGCAGGGGCAGTACTGAA. V and J are TRBV28 and TRBJ1-1, with D possibly being TRBD1 (6 bases). From the germline J gene comes the end of the CDR3, since the read stops 3 residues before it. The CDR3 loop spans 17 amino acids. Germline V gene lookup returns CDR1 MDHEN and CDR2 SYDVKM. The V end was cut by 2 bases, the J end by 5 bases, with 21 bases between.

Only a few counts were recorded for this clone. The CDR3 here is CASSVRGPHEQYF. The covered CDR3 bases are TGCGCCAGCAGCGTTAGGGGGCCCCACGAG. The chain combines TRBV5-1 with TRBJ2-7; TRBD1 agrees at 7 bases. From the germline J gene comes the end of the CDR3, since the read stops 3 residues before it. The CDR3 runs 13 residues. V lost 4 bases, J lost 5 bases, and 6 bases stayed unmatched. The germline V gene has CDR1 SGHRS and CDR2 YFSETQ.

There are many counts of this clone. The covered CDR3 bases are TGTGCCAGTAACTCGGGGGTTCCCCTATCTGGGGCCAACGTC. It is translated as CASNSGVPLSGANV. The full CDR3 reads CASNSGVPLSGANVLTF. V and J are TRBV19 and TRBJ2-6; a weak D match, TRBD2 (6 bases). The CDR3 end lies 3 residues beyond the end of the read and is filled in from the germline J gene. Germline lookup yields CDR1 LNHDA and CDR2 SQIVND (reference sequence). V was shortened by 7 bases and J by 1 base, with 17 bases between the two germline ends. The CDR3 extends over 17 amino acids.

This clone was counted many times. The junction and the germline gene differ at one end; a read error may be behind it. The CDR3 bases that were read are TGCGCCAGCAGCCAAGATCAGGCGGGAGGATCCACCGGGGAG. This encodes CASSQDQAGGSTGE. The CDR3, in full, reads CASSQDQAGGSTGELFF. V and J are TRBV4-2 and TRBJ2-2; 8 bases are shared with TRBD2. The sequence runs out 3 residues before the end of the CDR3; the remainder is reconstructed from the germline J gene. This CDR3 is built from 17 residues. Germline CDR1 is LGHNA and CDR2 is YNFKEQ.

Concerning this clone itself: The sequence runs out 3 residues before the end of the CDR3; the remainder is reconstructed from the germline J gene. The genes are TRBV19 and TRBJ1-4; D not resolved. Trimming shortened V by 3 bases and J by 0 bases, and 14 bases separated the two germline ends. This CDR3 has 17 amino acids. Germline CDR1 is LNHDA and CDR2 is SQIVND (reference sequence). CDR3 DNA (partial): TGTGCCAGTAGTATGGCAGCGGCGGCTGCAACTAATGAAAAA. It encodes CASSMAAAAATNEK. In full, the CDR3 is CASSMAAAAATNEKLFF.

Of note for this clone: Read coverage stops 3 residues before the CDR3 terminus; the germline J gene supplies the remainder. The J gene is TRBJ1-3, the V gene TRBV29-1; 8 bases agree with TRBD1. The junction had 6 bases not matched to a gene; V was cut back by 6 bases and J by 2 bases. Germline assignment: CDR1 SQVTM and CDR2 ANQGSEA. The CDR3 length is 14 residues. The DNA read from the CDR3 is TGCAGCGTCAGAAACAGGGGGACTGGAAACACC. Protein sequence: CSVRNRGTGNT. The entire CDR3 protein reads CSVRNRGTGNTIYF. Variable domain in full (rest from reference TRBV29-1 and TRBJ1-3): SAVISQKPSRDICQRGTSLTIQCQVDSQVTMMFWYRQQPGQSLTLIATANQGSEATYESGFVIDKFPISRPNLTFSTLTVSNMSPEDSSIYLCSVRNRGTGNTIYFGEGSWLTVV.

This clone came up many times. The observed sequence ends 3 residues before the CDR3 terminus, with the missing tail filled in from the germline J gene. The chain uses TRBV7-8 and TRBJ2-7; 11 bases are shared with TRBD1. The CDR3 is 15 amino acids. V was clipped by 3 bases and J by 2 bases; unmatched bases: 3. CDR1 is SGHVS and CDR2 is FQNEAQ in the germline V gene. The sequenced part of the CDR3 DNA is TGTGCCAGCAGCTTCGGACAGGGGGCTACCTACGAG. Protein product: CASSFGQGATYE. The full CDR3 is CASSFGQGATYEQYF.

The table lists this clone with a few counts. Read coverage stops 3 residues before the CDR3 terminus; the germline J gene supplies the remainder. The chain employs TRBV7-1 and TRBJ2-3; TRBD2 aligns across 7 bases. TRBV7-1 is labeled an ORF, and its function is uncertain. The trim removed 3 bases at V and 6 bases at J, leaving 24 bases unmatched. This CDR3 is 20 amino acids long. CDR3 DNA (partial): TGTGCCAGCAGCTCGTACAGCTTTATTCTTCTAGCGGCGGGGGAGGATACG. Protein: CASSSYSFILLAAGEDT. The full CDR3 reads CASSSYSFILLAAGEDTQYF.

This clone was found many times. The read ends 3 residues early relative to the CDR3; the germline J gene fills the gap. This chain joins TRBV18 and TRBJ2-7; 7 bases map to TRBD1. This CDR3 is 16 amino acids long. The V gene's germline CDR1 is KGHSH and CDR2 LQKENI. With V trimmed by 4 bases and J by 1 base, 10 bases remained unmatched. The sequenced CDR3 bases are TGTGCCAGCTCACTTGGACAGGCGGAGAGATCCTACGAG. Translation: CASSLGQAERSYE. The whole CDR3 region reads CASSLGQAERSYEQYF.

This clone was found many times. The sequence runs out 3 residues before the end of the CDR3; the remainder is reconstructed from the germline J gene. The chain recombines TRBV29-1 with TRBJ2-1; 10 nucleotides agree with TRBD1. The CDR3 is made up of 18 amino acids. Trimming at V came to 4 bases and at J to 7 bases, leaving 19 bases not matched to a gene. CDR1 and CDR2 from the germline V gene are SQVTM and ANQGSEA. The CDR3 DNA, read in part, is TGCAGCGTTGCGCTATCGGGACAGGGGAGTTGGACGGGGAATGAG. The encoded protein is CSVALSGQGSWTGNE. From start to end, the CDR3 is CSVALSGQGSWTGNEQFF.

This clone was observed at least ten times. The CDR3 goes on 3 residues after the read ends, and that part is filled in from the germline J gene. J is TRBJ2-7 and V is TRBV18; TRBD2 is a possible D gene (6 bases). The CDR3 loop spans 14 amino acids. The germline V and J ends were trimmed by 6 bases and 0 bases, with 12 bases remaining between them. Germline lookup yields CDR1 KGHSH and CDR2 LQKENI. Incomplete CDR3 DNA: TGTGCCAGCTCTCCCGGGACTGGCTCCTACGAG. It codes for CASSPGTGSYE. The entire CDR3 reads CASSPGTGSYEQYF.

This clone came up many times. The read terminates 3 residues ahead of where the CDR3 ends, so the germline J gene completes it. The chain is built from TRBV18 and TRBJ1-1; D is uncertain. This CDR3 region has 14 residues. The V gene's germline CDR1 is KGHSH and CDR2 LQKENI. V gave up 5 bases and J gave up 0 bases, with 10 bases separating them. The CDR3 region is CASSSSSLNTEAFF. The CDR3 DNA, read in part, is TGTGCCAGCTCATCCTCGAGCTTGAACACTGAA.

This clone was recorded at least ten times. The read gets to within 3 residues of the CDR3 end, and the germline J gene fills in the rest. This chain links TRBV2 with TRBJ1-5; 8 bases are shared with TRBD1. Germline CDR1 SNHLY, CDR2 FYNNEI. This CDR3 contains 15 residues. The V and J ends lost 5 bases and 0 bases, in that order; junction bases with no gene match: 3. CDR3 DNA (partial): TGTGCCAGCAGTTCGGGACAGGTTAGCAATCAGCCC. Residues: CASSSGQVSNQP. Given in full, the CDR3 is CASSSGQVSNQPQHF.

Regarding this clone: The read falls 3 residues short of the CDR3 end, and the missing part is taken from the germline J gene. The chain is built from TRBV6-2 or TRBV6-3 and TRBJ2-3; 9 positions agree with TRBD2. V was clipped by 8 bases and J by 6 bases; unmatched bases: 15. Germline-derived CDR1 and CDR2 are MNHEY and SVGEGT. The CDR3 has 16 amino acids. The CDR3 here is CASHGGLAKTVDTQYF. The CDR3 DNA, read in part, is TGTGCCAGCCATGGGGGACTAGCCAAGACGGTGGATACG.

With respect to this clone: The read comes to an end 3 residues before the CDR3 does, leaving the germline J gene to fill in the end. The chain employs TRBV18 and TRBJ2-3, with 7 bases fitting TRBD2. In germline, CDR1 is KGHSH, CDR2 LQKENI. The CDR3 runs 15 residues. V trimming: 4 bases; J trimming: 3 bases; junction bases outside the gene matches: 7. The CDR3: CASSRGGRQTDTQYF. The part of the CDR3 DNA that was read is TGTGCCAGCTCACGGGGGGGACGCCAGACAGATACG.

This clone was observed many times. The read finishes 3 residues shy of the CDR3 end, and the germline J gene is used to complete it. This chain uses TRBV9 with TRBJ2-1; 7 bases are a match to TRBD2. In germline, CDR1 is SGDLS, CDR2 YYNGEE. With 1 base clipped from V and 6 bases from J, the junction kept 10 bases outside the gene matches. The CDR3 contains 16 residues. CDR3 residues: CASSVYGGRGSNEQFF. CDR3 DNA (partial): TGTGCCAGCAGCGTATACGGGGGGAGGGGTTCCAATGAG.

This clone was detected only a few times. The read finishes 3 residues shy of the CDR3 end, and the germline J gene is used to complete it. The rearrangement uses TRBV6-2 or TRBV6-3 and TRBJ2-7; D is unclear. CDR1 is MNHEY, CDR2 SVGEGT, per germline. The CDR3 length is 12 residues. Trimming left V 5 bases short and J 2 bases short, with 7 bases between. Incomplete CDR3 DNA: TGTGCCAGCAGTAACAGAGCCTACGAG. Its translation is CASSNRAYE. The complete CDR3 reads CASSNRAYEQYF.

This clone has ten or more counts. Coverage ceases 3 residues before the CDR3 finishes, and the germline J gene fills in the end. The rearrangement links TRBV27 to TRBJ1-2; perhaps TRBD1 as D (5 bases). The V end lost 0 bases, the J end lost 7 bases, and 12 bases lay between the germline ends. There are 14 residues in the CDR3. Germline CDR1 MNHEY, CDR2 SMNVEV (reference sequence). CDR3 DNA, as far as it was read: TGTGCCAGCAGTTTATCGCAGGGATCCGCTGGC. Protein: CASSLSQGSAG. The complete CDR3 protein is CASSLSQGSAGYTF.

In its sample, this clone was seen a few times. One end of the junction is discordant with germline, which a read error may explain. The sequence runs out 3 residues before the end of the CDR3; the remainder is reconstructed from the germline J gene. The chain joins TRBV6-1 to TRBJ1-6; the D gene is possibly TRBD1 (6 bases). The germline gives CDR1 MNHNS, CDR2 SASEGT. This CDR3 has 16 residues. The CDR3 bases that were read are TGTGCCAGCAGTGATAGGAATAGGGGGTATAAGTCACCC. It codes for CASSDRNRGYKSP. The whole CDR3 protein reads CASSDRNRGYKSPLHF.

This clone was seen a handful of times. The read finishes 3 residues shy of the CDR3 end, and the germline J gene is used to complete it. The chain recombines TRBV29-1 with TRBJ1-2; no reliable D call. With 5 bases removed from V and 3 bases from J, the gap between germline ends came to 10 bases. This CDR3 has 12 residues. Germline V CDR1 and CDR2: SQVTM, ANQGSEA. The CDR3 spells CSVITDDYGYTF. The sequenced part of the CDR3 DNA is TGCAGCGTTATCACAGATGACTATGGC.